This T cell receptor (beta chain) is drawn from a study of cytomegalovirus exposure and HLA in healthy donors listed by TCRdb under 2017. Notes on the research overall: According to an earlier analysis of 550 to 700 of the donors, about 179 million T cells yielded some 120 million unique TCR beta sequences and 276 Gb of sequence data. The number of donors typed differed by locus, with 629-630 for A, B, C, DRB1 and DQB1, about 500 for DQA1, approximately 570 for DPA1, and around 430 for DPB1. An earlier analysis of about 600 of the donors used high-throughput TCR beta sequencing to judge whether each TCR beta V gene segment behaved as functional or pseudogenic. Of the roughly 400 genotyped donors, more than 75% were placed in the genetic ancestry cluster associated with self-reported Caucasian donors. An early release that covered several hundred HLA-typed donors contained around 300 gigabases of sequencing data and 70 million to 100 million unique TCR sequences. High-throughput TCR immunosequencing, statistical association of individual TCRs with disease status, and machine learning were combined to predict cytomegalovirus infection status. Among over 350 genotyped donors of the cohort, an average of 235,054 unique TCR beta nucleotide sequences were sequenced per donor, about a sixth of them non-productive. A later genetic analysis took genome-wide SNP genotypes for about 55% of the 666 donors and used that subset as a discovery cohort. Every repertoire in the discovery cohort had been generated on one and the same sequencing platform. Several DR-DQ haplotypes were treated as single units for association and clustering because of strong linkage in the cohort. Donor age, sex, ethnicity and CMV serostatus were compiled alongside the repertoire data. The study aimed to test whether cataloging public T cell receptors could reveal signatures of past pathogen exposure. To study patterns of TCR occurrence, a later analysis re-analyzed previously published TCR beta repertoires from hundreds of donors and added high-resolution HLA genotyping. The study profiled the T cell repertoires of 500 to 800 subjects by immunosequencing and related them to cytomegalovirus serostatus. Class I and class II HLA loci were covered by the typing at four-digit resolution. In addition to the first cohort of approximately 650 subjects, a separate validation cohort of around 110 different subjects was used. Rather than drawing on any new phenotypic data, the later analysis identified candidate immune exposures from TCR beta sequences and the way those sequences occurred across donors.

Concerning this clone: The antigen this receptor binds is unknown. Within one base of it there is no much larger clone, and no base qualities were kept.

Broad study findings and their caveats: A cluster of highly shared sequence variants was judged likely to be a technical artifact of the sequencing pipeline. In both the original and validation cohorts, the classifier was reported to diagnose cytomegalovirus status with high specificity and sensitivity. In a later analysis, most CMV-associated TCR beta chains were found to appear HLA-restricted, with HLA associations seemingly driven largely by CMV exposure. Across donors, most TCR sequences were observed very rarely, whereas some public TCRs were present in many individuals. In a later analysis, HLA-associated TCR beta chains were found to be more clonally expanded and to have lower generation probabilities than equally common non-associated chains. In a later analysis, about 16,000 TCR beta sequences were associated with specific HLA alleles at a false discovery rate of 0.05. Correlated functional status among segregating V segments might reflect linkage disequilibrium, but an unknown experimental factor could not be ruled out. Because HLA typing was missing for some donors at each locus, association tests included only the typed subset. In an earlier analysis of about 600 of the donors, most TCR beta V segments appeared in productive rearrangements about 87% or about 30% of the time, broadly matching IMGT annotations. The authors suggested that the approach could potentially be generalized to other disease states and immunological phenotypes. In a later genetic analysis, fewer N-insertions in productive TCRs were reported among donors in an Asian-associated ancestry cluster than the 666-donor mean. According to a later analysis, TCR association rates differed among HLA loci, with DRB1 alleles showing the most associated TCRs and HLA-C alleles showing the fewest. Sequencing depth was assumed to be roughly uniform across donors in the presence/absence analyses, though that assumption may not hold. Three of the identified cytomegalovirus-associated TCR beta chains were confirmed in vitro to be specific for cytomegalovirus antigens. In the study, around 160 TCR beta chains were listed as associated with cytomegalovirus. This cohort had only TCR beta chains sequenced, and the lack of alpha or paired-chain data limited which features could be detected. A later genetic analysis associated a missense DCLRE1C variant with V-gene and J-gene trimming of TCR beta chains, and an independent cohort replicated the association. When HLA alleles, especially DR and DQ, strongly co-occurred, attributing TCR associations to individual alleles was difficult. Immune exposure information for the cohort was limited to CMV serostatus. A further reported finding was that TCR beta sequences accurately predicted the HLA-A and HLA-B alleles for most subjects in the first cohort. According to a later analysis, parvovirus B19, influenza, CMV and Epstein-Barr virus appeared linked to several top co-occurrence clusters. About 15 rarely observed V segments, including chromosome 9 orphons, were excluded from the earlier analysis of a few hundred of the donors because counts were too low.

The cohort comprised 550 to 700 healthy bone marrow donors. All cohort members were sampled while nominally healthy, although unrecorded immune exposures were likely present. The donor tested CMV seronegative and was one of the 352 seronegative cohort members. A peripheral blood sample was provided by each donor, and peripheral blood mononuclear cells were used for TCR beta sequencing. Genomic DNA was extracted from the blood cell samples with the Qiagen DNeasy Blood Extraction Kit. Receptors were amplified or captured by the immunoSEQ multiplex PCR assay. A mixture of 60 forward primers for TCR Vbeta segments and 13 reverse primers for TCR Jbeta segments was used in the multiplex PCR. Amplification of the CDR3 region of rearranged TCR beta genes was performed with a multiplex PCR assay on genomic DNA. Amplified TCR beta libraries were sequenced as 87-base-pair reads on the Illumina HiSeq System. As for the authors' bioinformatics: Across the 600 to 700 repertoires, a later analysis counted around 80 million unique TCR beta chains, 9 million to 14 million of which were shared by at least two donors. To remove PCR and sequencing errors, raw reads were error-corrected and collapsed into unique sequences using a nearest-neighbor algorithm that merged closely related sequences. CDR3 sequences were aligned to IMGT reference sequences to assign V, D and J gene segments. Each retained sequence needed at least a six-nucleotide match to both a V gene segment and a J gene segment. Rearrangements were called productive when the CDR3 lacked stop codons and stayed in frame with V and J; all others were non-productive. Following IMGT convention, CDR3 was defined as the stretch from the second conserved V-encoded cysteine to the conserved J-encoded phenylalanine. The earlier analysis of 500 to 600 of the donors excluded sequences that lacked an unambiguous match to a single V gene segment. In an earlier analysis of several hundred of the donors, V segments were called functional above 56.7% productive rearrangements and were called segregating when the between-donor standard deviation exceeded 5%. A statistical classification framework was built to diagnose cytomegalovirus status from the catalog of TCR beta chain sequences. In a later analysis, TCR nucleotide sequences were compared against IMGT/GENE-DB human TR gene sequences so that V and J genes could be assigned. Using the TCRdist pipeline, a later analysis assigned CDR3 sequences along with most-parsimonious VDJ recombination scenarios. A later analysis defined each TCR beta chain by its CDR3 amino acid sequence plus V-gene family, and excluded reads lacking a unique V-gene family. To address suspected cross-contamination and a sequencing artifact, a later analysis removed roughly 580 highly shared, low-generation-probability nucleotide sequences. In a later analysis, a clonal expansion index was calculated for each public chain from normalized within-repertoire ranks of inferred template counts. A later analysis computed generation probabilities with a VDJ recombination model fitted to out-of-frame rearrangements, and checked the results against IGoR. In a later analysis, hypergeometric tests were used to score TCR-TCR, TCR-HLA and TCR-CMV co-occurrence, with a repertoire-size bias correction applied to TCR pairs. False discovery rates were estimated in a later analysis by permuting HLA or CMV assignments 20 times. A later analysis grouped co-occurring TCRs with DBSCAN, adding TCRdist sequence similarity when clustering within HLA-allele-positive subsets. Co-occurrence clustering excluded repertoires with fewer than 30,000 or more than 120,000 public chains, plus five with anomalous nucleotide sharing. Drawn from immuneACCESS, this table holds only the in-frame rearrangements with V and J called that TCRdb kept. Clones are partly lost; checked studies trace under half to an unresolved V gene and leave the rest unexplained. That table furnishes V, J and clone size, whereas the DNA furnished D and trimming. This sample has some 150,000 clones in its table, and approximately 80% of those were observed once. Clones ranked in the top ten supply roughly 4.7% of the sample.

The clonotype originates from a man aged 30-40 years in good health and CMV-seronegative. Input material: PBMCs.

CDR3 reads: CASSLVGGDEQYF. The DNA sequence reads TGTGCCAGCAGCTTAGTCGGGGGGGACGAGCAGTACTTC. Here the chain combines TRBV7-9 and TRBJ2-5, and TRBD2 matches 8 of the central bases. Judging by the DNA end, TRBJ2-7 fits better; the J call may be wrong. Its CDR3 holds 13 amino acids, cysteine through phenylalanine. CDR3 DNA only is kept here, 39 bases in frame from base 1. CDR1 SEHNR and CDR2 FQNEAQ are derived from the germline V gene (reference sequence).